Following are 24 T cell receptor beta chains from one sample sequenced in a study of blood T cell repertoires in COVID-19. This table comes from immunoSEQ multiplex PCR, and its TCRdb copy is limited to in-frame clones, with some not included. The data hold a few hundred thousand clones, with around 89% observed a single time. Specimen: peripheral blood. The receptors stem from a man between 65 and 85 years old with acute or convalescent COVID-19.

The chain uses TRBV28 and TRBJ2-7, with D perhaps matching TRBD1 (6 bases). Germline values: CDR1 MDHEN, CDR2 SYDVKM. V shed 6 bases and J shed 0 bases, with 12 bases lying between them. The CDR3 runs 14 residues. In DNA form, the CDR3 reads TGTGCCAGCAGGGACAGTCCCCTCTCCTACGAGCAGTACTTC. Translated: CASRDSPLSYEQYF.

The CDR3 bases are TGTGCCAGCAGTTTATCTAACAGCCCTGAAGCTTTCTTT. Translating gives CASSLSNSPEAFF. The chain employs TRBV12-3 or TRBV12-4 and TRBJ1-1; no clear D gene. The V and J ends lost 2 bases and 6 bases respectively, with 10 bases between them. There are 13 residues in the CDR3.

This CDR3 reads CASKPAGSSETQYF. The CDR3 nucleotides are TGTGCCAGCAAACCAGCAGGGTCCTCGGAGACCCAGTACTTC. This chain connects TRBV6-6 to TRBJ2-5, with D maybe TRBD1 (5 bases). Trimming removed 7 bases from V and 5 bases from J, with 17 bases in between. Germline CDR1 MNHNY, CDR2 SVGAGI (reference sequence). The CDR3 runs 14 residues.

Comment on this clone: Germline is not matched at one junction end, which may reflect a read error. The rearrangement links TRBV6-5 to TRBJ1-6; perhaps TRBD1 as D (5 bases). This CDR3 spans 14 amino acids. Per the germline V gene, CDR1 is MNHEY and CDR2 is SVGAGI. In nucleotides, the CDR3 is TGTGCCAGCATCCCGGGACTGGCTTTTTCAACCCTCCACTTT. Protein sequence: CASIPGLAFSTLHF.

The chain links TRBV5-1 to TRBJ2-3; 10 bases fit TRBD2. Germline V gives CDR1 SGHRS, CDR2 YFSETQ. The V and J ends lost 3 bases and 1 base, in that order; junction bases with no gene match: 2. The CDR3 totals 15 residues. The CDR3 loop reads CASSWGTSGTDTQYF. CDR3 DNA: TGCGCCAGCAGCTGGGGGACTAGCGGCACAGATACGCAGTATTTT.

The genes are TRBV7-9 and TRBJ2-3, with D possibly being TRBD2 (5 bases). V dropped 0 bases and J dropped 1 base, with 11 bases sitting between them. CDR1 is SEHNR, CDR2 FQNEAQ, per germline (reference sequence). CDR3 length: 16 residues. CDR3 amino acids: CASSLAIYGGTDTQYF. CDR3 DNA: TGTGCCAGCAGCTTAGCTATTTACGGGGGCACAGATACGCAGTATTTT.

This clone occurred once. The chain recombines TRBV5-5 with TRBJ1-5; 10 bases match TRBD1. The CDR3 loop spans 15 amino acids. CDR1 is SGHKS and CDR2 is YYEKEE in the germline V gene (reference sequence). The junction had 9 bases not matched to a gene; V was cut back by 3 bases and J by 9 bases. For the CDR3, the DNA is TGTGCCAGCAGCTCAACCCCGGACAGGGGGTCGCCCCAGCATTTT. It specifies CASSSTPDRGSPQHF.

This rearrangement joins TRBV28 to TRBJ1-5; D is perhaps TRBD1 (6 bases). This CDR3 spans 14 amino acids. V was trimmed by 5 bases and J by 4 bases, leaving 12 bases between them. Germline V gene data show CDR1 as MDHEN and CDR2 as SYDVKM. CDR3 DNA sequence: TGTGCCAGCAGTGATATTAGGGGGAATCAGCCCCAGCATTTT. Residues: CASSDIRGNQPQHF.

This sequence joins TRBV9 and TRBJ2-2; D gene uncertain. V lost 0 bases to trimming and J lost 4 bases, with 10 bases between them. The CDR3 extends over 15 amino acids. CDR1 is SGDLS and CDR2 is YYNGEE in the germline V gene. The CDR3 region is CASSVVGGSTGELFF. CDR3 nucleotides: TGTGCCAGCAGCGTAGTAGGCGGAAGCACCGGGGAGCTGTTTTTT.

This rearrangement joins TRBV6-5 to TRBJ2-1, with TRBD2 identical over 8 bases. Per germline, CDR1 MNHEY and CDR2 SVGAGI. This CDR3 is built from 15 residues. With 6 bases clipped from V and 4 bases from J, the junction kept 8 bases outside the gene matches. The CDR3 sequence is CASSPAAGGYNEQFF. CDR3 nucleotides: TGTGCCAGCAGCCCCGCGGCGGGGGGATACAATGAGCAGTTCTTC.

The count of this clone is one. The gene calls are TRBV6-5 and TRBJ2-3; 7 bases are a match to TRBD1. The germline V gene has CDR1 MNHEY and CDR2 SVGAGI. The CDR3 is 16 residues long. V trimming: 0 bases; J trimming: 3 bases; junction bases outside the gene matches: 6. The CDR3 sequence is CASSYSTLRGTDTQYF. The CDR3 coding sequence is TGTGCCAGCAGTTACTCGACCCTCAGGGGGACAGATACGCAGTATTTT.

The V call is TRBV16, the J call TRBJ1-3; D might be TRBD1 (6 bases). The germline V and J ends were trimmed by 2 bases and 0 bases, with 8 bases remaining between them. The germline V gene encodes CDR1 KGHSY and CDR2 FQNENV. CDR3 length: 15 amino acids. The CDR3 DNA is TGTGCCAGCAGCCAAGACAGGTCCTCTGGAAACACCATATATTTT. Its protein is CASSQDRSSGNTIYF. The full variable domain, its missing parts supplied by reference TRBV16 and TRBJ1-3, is GEEVAQTPKHLVRGEGQKAKLYCAPIKGHSYVFWYQQVLKNEFKFLISFQNENVFDETGMPKERFSAKCLPNSPCSLEIQATKLEDSAVYFCASSQDRSSGNTIYFGEGSWLTVV.

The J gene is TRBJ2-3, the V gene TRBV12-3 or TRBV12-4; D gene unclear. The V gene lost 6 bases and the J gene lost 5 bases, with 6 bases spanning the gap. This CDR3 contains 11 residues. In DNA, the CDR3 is TGTGCCAGCAGCCGACTAGATACGCAGTATTTT. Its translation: CASSRLDTQYF.

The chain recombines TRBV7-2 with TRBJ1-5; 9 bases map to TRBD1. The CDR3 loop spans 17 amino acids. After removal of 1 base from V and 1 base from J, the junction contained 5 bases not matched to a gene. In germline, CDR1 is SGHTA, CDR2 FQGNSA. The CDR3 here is CASSLVGTGLSNQPQHF. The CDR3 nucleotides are TGTGCCAGCAGCTTAGTCGGGACAGGGCTGAGCAATCAGCCCCAGCATTTT.

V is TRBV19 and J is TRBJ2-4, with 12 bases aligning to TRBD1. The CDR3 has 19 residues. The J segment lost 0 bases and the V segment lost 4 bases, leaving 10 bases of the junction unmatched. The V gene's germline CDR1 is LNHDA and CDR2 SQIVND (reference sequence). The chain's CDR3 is CASSTPGQGAALAKNIQYF. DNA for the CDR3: TGTGCCAGTAGTACTCCGGGACAGGGGGCGGCCCTAGCCAAAAACATTCAGTACTTC.

The CDR3 bases are TGTGCCAGCAGCTTAGACTATACCGGGGAGCTGTTTTTT. Protein: CASSLDYTGELFF. The rearrangement uses TRBV11-2 and TRBJ2-2; D is unresolved. The CDR3 totals 13 residues. V dropped 0 bases and J dropped 5 bases, with 4 bases sitting between them. Germline-derived CDR1 and CDR2 are SGHAT and FQNNGV.

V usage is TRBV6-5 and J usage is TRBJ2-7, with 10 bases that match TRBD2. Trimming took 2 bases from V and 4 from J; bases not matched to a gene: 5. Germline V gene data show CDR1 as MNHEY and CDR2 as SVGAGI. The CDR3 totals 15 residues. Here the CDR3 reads CASSYGLAGAYEQYF. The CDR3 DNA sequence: TGTGCCAGCAGTTACGGGCTAGCGGGAGCGTACGAGCAGTACTTC.

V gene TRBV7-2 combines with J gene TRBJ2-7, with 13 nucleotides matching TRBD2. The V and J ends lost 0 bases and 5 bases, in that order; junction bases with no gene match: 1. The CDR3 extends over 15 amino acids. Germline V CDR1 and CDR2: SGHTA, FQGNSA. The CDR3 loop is CASSLATSGRNEQYF. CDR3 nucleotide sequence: TGTGCCAGCAGCTTAGCGACTAGCGGGAGGAACGAGCAGTACTTC.

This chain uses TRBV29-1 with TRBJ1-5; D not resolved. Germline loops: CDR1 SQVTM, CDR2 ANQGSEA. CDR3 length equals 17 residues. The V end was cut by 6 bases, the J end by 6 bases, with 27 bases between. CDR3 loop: CSVILPGSYPWGQPQHF. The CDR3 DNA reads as TGCAGCGTGATACTCCCGGGGTCCTACCCGTGGGGTCAGCCCCAGCATTTT.

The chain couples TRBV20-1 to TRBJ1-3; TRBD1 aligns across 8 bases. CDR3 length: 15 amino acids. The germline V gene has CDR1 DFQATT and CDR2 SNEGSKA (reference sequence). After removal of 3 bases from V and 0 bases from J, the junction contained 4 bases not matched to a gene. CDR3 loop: CSASRTGGSGNTIYF. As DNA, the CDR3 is TGCAGTGCTAGTCGAACAGGGGGCTCTGGAAACACCATATATTTT.

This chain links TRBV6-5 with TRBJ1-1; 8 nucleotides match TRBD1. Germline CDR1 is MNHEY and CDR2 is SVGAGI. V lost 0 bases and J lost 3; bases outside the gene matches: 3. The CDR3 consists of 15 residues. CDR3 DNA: TGTGCCAGCAGTTACTCAAGACAGGGGTACACTGAAGCTTTCTTT. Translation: CASSYSRQGYTEAFF.

CDR3 DNA sequence: TGTGCCAGCAGACCTATGGACAGGGGAAATAGCAATCAGCCCCAGCATTTT. Translated, it gives CASRPMDRGNSNQPQHF. V gene TRBV28 combines with J gene TRBJ1-5, with 9 bases lining up with TRBD1. CDR3 length equals 17 residues. Germline V lookup: CDR1 MDHEN, CDR2 SYDVKM. The V segment lost 6 bases and the J segment 0 bases; nucleotides outside the gene matches: 9.

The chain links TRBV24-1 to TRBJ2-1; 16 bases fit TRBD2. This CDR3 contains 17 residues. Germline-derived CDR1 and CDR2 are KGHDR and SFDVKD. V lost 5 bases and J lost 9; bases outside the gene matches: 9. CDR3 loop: CATSAPLGLAGGGEQFF. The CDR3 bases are TGTGCCACCAGTGCTCCTCTGGGACTAGCGGGAGGGGGTGAGCAGTTCTTC.

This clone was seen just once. For the CDR3, the DNA is TGTGCCAGCAGCGAAACGGGGCTTGGAGGGAATTGGGCTTTCTTT. Translated, it gives CASSETGLGGNWAFF. The chain recombines TRBV7-2 with TRBJ1-1; weak D call: TRBD1 (5 bases). Looked up from germline, CDR1 is SGHTA and CDR2 is FQGNSA. V was cut by 5 bases and J by 11 bases, with 24 bases left in between. CDR3 length: 15 residues. Variable domain in full (rest from reference TRBV7-2 and TRBJ1-1): GAGVSQSPSNKVTEKGKDVELRCDPISGHTALYWYRQSLGQGLEFLIYFQGNSAPDKSGLPSDRFSAERTGGSVSTLTIQRTQQEDSAVYLCASSETGLGGNWAFFGQGTRLTVV.